What follows are 5 T cell receptor beta chains derived from one specimen sequenced in a study of radiotherapy plus CTLA-4 blockade in lung cancer. Method: immunoSEQ multiplex PCR; TCRdb's copy keeps in-frame clones and lacks some. The data contain over 100,000 clones, roughly 80% of them singletons. The sequences come from peripheral blood, collected from a patient treated with radiotherapy plus ipilimumab. These receptors all stem from a human donor with non-small cell lung cancer that progressed on radiotherapy plus ipilimumab. Some clones in this sample may be carry-over from other donors' samples.

This clone appeared a few times. V gene TRBV4-1 combines with J gene TRBJ1-5; TRBD1 might be the D (6 bases). The CDR3 spans 13 residues. Germline V gene sequence: CDR1 MGHRA, CDR2 YSYEKL. Trimming took 0 bases from V and 6 from J, leaving 6 bases between them. The CDR3 loop is CASSQDRGQPQHF. The CDR3 nucleotides read TGCGCCAGCAGCCAAGACAGGGGTCAGCCCCAGCATTTT.

The rearrangement joins TRBV7-8 to TRBJ2-3; possibly TRBD2 for D (6 bases). The CDR3 spans 16 residues. Germline-derived CDR1 and CDR2 are SGHVS and FQNEAQ. The V gene lost 0 bases and the J gene lost 1 base, with 11 bases spanning the gap. In DNA form, the CDR3 reads TGTGCCAGCAGCTTAGCCCGGGGAGGTGGCACAGATACGCAGTATTTT. It yields the protein CASSLARGGGTDTQYF.

The chain joins TRBV9 to TRBJ2-3; D could derive from TRBD1 or TRBD2 (5 bases each). This CDR3 comprises 12 residues. Germline CDR1 SGDLS, CDR2 YYNGEE. The ends were cut back, 3 bases at V and 4 bases at J, with 6 bases in the middle. The CDR3 DNA reads as TGTGCCAGCAGCGGAGGGGCAGATACGCAGTATTTT. Translating it yields CASSGGADTQYF.

The V gene is TRBV2, the J gene TRBJ2-6; 9 nucleotides agree with TRBD1. This CDR3 is built from 16 residues. V lost 4 bases and J lost 1; bases outside the gene matches: 2. Germline V CDR1 and CDR2: SNHLY, FYNNEI. CDR3 DNA: TGTGCCAGCAGTGGAGACAGGGGGTCTGGGGCCAACGTCCTGACTTTC. Amino acids: CASSGDRGSGANVLTF.

The chain uses TRBV27 and TRBJ1-2; weak D call: TRBD1 (5 bases). Per the germline V gene, CDR1 is MNHEY and CDR2 is SMNVEV (reference sequence). The CDR3 is 16 residues long. V was clipped by 6 bases and J by 0 bases, with 17 bases between them. Here the CDR3 reads CASSEGRDLANYGYTF. CDR3 coding DNA: TGTGCCAGCAGCGAAGGAAGGGACCTGGCTAACTATGGCTACACCTTC.